The 15 T cell receptor beta chains given below trace back to one sample, sequenced in a study of somatic mutations in cytotoxic T cells in rheumatoid arthritis (dated by TCRdb to 2016 to 2017). Libraries were built with the immunoSEQ multiplex PCR assay. This immuneACCESS table, as held by TCRdb, lists in-frame sequences with V and J called but not all clones. Of the missing ones, under half trace to an unresolved V gene in checked studies; the others have no known cause. For this sample the table gives about 33,000 clones, of which less than 85% were detected only once. The ten biggest clones cover roughly 3.2% of the sample. The sequenced sample was CD8+ T cells sorted from blood. The receptors come from a man aged 35-49 years in good health.

This chain uses TRBV28 with TRBJ2-1; D may be TRBD2 (6 bases). V lost 6 bases to trimming and J lost 0 bases, with 9 bases between them. The CDR3 has 14 residues. Germline V lookup: CDR1 MDHEN, CDR2 SYDVKM. DNA of the CDR3: TGTGCCAGCAGGGAGGGGAGCTCCTACAATGAGCAGTTCTTC. It yields the protein CASREGSSYNEQFF.

The chain couples TRBV4-1 to TRBJ1-2, with TRBD1 matching over 10 bases. CDR1 MGHRA and CDR2 YSYEKL come from the germline V gene. V lost 4 bases, J lost 1 base, and 0 bases stayed unmatched. The CDR3 covers 14 residues. This CDR3 is CASSRTGGNYGYTF. Here the CDR3 DNA reads TGCGCCAGCAGCCGGACAGGGGGTAACTATGGCTACACCTTC.

CDR3 in amino acids: CASSQDFPAGGGNTIYF. Here the CDR3 DNA reads TGCGCCAGCAGCCAAGATTTCCCGGCGGGGGGGGGAAACACCATATATTTT. The chain carries TRBV4-3 and TRBJ1-3; tentatively, D is TRBD1 (5 bases). Germline-derived CDR1 and CDR2 are LGHNA and YSLEER. Trimming shortened V by 0 bases and J by 4 bases, and 16 bases separated the two germline ends. CDR3 length: 17 residues.

The genes are TRBV9 and TRBJ2-7; TRBD2 agrees at 9 bases. The CDR3 consists of 14 residues. Losses at the gene ends were 0 bases for V and 4 bases for J; bases not matched to a gene: 2. Germline loops: CDR1 SGDLS, CDR2 YYNGEE. The DNA of the CDR3 is TGTGCCAGCAGCGTAGGCCTAGCGGGATACGAGCAGTACTTC. Translating it yields CASSVGLAGYEQYF.

This clone appeared once. The chain has TRBV28 and TRBJ2-7; 10 bases are a match to TRBD1. The CDR3 spans 11 residues. The germline V gene has CDR1 MDHEN and CDR2 SYDVKM. The trim removed 11 bases at V and 6 bases at J, leaving 4 bases unmatched. CDR3 in DNA: TGTGCCTCCGGGACAGGGGCCGAGCAGTACTTC. This encodes CASGTGAEQYF.

V and J are TRBV5-8 and TRBJ2-5, with TRBD2 as a possible D gene (6 bases). V lost 1 base, J lost 1 base, and 14 bases lay in between. The CDR3 extends over 16 amino acids. From germline, CDR1 is SGHTS and CDR2 YDEGEE. In DNA, the CDR3 is TGTGCCAGCAGCTTGTGGGGGACCGGGGGCCAAGAGACCCAGTACTTC. It is translated as CASSLWGTGGQETQYF.

V and J are TRBV9 and TRBJ2-1; TRBD2 agrees at 12 bases. The CDR3 is 16 amino acids. Germline CDR1 SGDLS, CDR2 YYNGEE. With V trimmed by 3 bases and J by 15 bases, 16 bases remained unmatched. CDR3 region: CASSAEQRLAGVRLFF. The CDR3 nucleotides read TGTGCCAGCAGCGCCGAGCAAAGACTAGCGGGAGTAAGGCTGTTCTTC.

This clone was seen more than once but under ten times. The gene calls are TRBV27 and TRBJ2-2, with a weak D call TRBD1 (6 bases). V lost 5 bases, J lost 6 bases, and 10 bases lay in between. CDR1 is MNHEY, CDR2 SMNVEV, per germline (reference sequence). The CDR3 runs 13 residues. Here the CDR3 reads CASSLRQAGELFF. The DNA for the CDR3 is TGTGCCAGCAGTCTTCGACAGGCCGGGGAGCTGTTTTTT.

The chain recombines TRBV19 with TRBJ2-7, with D perhaps TRBD1 or TRBD2 (5 bases each). From germline, CDR1 is LNHDA and CDR2 SQIVND (reference sequence). Trimming shortened V by 6 bases and J by 0 bases, and 15 bases separated the two germline ends. CDR3 length equals 15 residues. CDR3 nucleotides: TGTGCCAGTAGCCCCGGGACGGGGAGCTCCTACGAGCAGTACTTC. Its protein is CASSPGTGSSYEQYF.

V and J are TRBV5-4 and TRBJ2-7; TRBD1 matches at 8 bases. With V trimmed by 4 bases and J by 6 bases, 3 bases remained unmatched. The CDR3 length is 12 residues. Germline V CDR1 and CDR2: SGHNT, YYREEE (reference sequence). The CDR3 is CASSRTGGEQYF. DNA of the CDR3: TGTGCCAGCAGCAGAACAGGGGGCGAGCAGTACTTC.

The V and J genes are TRBV10-2 and TRBJ1-2; TRBD1 is a possible D gene (5 bases). This CDR3 spans 13 amino acids. Germline loops: CDR1 WSHSY, CDR2 SAAADI. V lost 3 bases and J lost 2, with 7 bases in between. CDR3 sequence reads: CASSETGNYGYTF. CDR3 DNA sequence: TGCGCCAGCAGTGAAACAGGAAACTATGGCTACACCTTC.

The chain uses TRBV10-1 and TRBJ2-7; the D call may be TRBD1 or TRBD2 (5 bases each). In germline, CDR1 is WNHNN, CDR2 SYGVQD (reference sequence). The length of the CDR3 is 13 residues. V shed 3 bases and J shed 5 bases, with 11 bases lying between them. The CDR3 here is CASSEGASNEQYF. The DNA of the CDR3 is TGCGCCAGCAGTGAAGGGGCTAGCAACGAGCAGTACTTC.

This chain joins TRBV7-2 and TRBJ2-6; no firm D call. Germline loops: CDR1 SGHTA, CDR2 FQGNSA. The ends were cut back, 1 base at V and 1 base at J, with 5 bases in the middle. This CDR3 region has 15 residues. Written as DNA, the CDR3 is TGTGCCAGCAGCTTAGGGTCTTCTGGGGCCAACGTCCTGACTTTC. Encoded protein: CASSLGSSGANVLTF.

This clone is a singleton in its sample. The V and J genes are TRBV6-1 and TRBJ2-5; TRBD1 is a possible D gene (6 bases). Germline V gives CDR1 MNHNS, CDR2 SASEGT. This CDR3 region has 17 residues. V gave up 1 base and J gave up 1 base, with 16 bases separating them. The CDR3 sequence: CASSEDEGGGPQETQYF. The DNA for the CDR3 is TGTGCCAGCAGTGAAGACGAAGGGGGTGGCCCCCAAGAGACCCAGTACTTC.

This rearrangement joins TRBV7-8 to TRBJ2-2; 8 positions match TRBD2. Germline V lookup: CDR1 SGHVS, CDR2 FQNEAQ. J gave up 5 bases and V 2 bases, and 7 bases lay outside the gene matches. The CDR3 loop spans 16 amino acids. The CDR3 is CASSLKTGGYTGELFF. In nucleotides, the CDR3 is TGTGCCAGCAGCTTAAAAACGGGAGGGTATACCGGGGAGCTGTTTTTT.